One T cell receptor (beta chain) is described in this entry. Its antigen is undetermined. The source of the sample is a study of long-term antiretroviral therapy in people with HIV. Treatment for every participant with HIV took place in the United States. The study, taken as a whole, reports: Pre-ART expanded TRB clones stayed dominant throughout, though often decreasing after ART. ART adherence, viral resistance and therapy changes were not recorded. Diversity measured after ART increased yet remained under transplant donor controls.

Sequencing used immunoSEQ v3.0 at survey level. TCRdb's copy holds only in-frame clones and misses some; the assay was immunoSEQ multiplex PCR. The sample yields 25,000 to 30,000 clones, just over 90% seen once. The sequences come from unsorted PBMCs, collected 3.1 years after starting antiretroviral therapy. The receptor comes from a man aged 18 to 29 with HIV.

The CDR3 bases are TGTGCCAGCAGCGAGGGGCCCGAAGATACGCAGTATTTT. Translating it yields CASSEGPEDTQYF. The gene calls are TRBV9 and TRBJ2-3; a possible D gene is TRBD1 (5 bases). The V and J ends lost 3 bases and 5 bases respectively, with 10 bases between them. Germline CDR1 SGDLS, CDR2 YYNGEE. This CDR3 comprises 13 residues.